Listed below are T cell receptor beta chains from one sample, sequenced in a study of blood T cell repertoires in COVID-19. Assay: immunoSEQ multiplex PCR; the TCRdb copy retains only in-frame clones and omits some. The data hold about 90,000 clones, with around 90% observed a single time. The sample taken for sequencing was peripheral blood. These receptors were taken from a woman in her seventies with acute or convalescent COVID-19. Each CDR3 is given with its conserved first and last residue. The D gene is left open where the match is weak. Size tells how often a clone was seen (once, few, many) or the class of an expanded clone, and some rows leave it out.

CASSKTGDSGNTIYF | TGTGCCAGCAGCAAAACAGGGGACTCTGGAAACACCATATATTTT | . | TRBV5-5 | TRBD1 | TRBJ1-3
CASSLTGASGNTIYF | TGTGCCAGCAGTTTAACAGGGGCCTCTGGAAACACCATATATTTT | . | TRBV27 | TRBD1 | TRBJ1-3
CASSNTGGGTEAFF | TGTGCCAGCAGCAATACAGGGGGCGGGACTGAAGCTTTCTTT | . | TRBV7-2 | TRBD1 | TRBJ1-1
CATSSDRGNSPLHF | TGTGCCACCAGCAGCGACAGGGGTAATTCACCCCTCCACTTT | . | TRBV15 | TRBD1 | TRBJ1-6
CASSTYMGRDTQYF | TGTGCCAGCAGCACCTACATGGGGCGAGATACGCAGTATTTT | . | TRBV7-9 | . | TRBJ2-3
CASSLRGIPQHF | TGTGCCAGCAGCTTGCGGGGGATCCCCCAGCATTTT | . | TRBV5-6 | . | TRBJ1-5
CASTNPPGGNSPLHF | TGTGCCAGCACCAACCCCCCAGGGGGCAATTCACCCCTCCACTTT | few | TRBV7-9 | TRBD1 | TRBJ1-6
CASSALTGIAGYTF | TGTGCCAGCAGCGCATTGACAGGGATAGCTGGCTACACCTTC | . | TRBV7-2 | TRBD1 | TRBJ1-2
CASSRTGGHTGELFF | TGTGCCAGCAGCCGGACAGGGGGCCACACCGGGGAGCTGTTTTTT | . | TRBV3-1/TRBV3-2 | TRBD1 | TRBJ2-2
CASSYGLAETQYF | TGTGCCAGCAGCTACGGACTAGCAGAGACCCAGTACTTC | . | TRBV9 | TRBD2 | TRBJ2-5
CASSLLGTGMNTEAFF | TGTGCCAGCAGTTTACTCGGGACAGGGATGAACACTGAAGCTTTCTTT | . | TRBV27 | TRBD1 | TRBJ1-1
CASNRQGYNEQFF | TGTGCCAGCAATAGACAGGGATACAATGAGCAGTTCTTC | . | TRBV2 | TRBD1 | TRBJ2-1
CATSAPTGYNEQFF | TGTGCCACCAGTGCACCGACAGGATACAATGAGCAGTTCTTC | . | TRBV24-1 | . | TRBJ2-1
CASSLWDRAYAEAFF | TGCGCCAGCAGCTTGTGGGACAGGGCTTATGCGGAAGCTTTCTTT | once | TRBV5-1 | TRBD1 | TRBJ1-1
CASSLGHYSNQPQHF | TGTGCCAGCAGCCTGGGACACTATAGCAATCAGCCCCAGCATTTT | . | TRBV3-1/TRBV3-2 | . | TRBJ1-5
CASSLETNTEAFF | TGTGCCAGCAGCTTAGAAACAAACACTGAAGCTTTCTTT | . | TRBV11-3 | . | TRBJ1-1
CASSPDSSNQPQHF | TGTGCCAGCTCACCCGACAGTTCCAATCAGCCCCAGCATTTT | once | TRBV18 | . | TRBJ1-5
CASGRGAPVNSPLHF | TGTGCCAGCGGGCGGGGGGCGCCGGTTAATTCACCCCTCCACTTT | . | TRBV6-5 | . | TRBJ1-6